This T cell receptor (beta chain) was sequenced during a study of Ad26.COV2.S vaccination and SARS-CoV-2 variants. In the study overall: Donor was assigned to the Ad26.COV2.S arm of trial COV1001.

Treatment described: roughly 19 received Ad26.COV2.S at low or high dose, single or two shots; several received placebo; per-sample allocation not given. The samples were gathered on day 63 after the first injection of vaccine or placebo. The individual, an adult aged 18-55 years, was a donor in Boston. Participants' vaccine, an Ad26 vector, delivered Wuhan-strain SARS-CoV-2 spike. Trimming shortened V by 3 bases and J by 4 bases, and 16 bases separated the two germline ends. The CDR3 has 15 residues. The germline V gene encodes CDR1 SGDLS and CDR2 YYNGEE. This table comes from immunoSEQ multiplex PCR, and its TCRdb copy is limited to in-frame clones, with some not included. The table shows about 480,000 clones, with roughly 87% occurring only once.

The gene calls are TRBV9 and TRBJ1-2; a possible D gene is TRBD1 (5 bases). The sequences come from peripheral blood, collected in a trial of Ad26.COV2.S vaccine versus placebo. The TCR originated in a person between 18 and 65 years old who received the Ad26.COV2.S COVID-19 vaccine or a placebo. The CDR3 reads CASSGRARALYGYTF. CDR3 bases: TGTGCCAGCAGCGGCAGGGCTAGGGCACTCTATGGCTACACCTTC. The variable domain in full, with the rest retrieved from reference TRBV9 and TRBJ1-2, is DSGVTQTPKHLITATGQRVTLRCSPRSGDLSVYWYQQSLDQGLQFLIQYYNGEERAKGNILERFSAQQFPDLHSELNLSSLELGDSALYFCASSGRARALYGYTFGSGTRLTVV.